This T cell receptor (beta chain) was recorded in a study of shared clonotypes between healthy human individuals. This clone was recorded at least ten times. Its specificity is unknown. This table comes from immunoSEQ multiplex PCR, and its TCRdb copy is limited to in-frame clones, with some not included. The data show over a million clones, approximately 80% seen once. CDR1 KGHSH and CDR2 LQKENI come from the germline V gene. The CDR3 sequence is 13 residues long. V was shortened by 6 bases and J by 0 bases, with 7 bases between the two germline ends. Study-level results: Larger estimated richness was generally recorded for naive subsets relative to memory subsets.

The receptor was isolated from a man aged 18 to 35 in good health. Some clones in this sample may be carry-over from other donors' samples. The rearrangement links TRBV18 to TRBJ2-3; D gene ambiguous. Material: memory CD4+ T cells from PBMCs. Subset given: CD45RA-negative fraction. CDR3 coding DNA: TGTGCCAGCTCTCTTAGCAGCACAGATACGCAGTATTTT. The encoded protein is CASSLSSTDTQYF. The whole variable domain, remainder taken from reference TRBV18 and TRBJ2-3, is NAGVMQNPRHLVRRRGQEARLRCSPMKGHSHVYWYRQLPEEGLKFMVYLQKENIIDESGMPKERFSAEFPKEGPSILRIQQVVRGDSAAYFCASSLSSTDTQYFGPGTRLTVL.